Below, one TCR beta chain is given with its context. The data derive from a study of blood T cell repertoires in COVID-19. Study-wide background: PBMCs, B-cell-depleted T cells, or T cells were the source of the cDNA or gDNA that made up the material.

Profiled with immunoSEQ multiplex PCR; TCRdb holds only in-frame clones, not every one. Among 350,000 to 500,000 clones listed, approximately 90% were seen once. The length of the CDR3 is 15 residues. Trimming removed 8 bases from V and 0 bases from J, with 14 bases in between. CDR1 and CDR2 from the germline V gene are MNHEY and SVGAGI. Participants, 18 to 89 years old, spanned around 25 US areas. The chain uses TRBV6-5 and TRBJ2-1; D is possibly TRBD1 (6 bases). Sequenced material: PBMCs or T cells enriched from blood (not recorded which). The clonotype comes from a woman aged 18-35 years who had been exposed to COVID-19. CDR3 amino acids: CASARTVSSYNEQFF. For the CDR3, the DNA is TGTGCCAGCGCCCGGACAGTCAGCTCCTACAATGAGCAGTTCTTC.